The 32 T cell receptor beta chains listed next were all sequenced from one sample in a study of neoadjuvant anti-PD-1 for oral cavity cancer. Using immunoSEQ multiplex PCR, the repertoire was profiled, and TCRdb retains in-frame clones only, with some absent. The table has 14,000 to 15,000 clones, roughly 74% seen once. This specimen consisted of PBMCs, obtained before nivolumab (anti-PD-1) treatment. Receptors were obtained from a person aged 40 to 85 with oral cavity squamous cell carcinoma.

In its sample, this clone was seen a few times. The rearrangement joins TRBV4-1 to TRBJ2-5; D perhaps matches TRBD2 (6 bases). The germline V and J ends were trimmed by 0 bases and 1 base, with 12 bases remaining between them. Germline V gives CDR1 MGHRA, CDR2 YSYEKL. The CDR3 is made up of 16 amino acids. The CDR3 DNA reads as TGCGCCAGCAGCCAAGATGGGCGGGGAGTCCAAGAGACCCAGTACTTC. It is translated as CASSQDGRGVQETQYF.

The rearrangement uses TRBV10-3 and TRBJ1-6, with TRBD1 matching 9 bases. Germline CDR1 reads ENHRY; CDR2 reads SYGVKD. The CDR3 is made up of 15 amino acids. V was pared by 0 bases and J by 7 bases, with 1 base of the junction left unmatched. The CDR3, as DNA: TGTGCCATCAGTGAGTCAGGGACAGGGAATTCACCCCTCCACTTT. This gives the protein CAISESGTGNSPLHF.

The rearrangement links TRBV19 to TRBJ1-3; D uncertain. Per germline, CDR1 LNHDA and CDR2 SQIVND (reference sequence). Deletions cut 7 bases from V and 0 bases from J, with 13 bases between. This CDR3 contains 15 residues. CDR3 sequence reads: CASTLRPSSGNTIYF. The CDR3 DNA reads as TGTGCCAGTACCCTCCGGCCTAGCTCTGGAAACACCATATATTTT.

The CDR3 sequence: CASSVSPLSAYEQYF. The CDR3 nucleotides read TGTGCCAGCAGTGTATCTCCCCTATCAGCCTACGAGCAGTACTTC. The chain recombines TRBV2 with TRBJ2-7; the D is unclear. V was clipped by 4 bases and J by 2 bases, with 15 bases between them. Germline-derived CDR1 and CDR2 are SNHLY and FYNNEI. The CDR3 is 15 residues long. The variable domain in full, completed from reference TRBV2 and TRBJ2-7, reads EPEVTQTPSHQVTQMGQEVILRCVPISNHLYFYWYRQILGQKVEFLVSFYNNEISEKSEIFDDQFSVERPDGSNFTLKIRSTKLEDSAMYFCASSVSPLSAYEQYFGPGTRLTVT.

V and J are TRBV6-1 and TRBJ1-2, with D tentatively TRBD1 (5 bases). The germline V gene encodes CDR1 MNHNS and CDR2 SASEGT. CDR3 length equals 15 residues. The V gene lost 1 base and the J gene lost 8 bases, with 17 bases spanning the gap. The chain's CDR3 is CASSEGDPKVGGYTF. The CDR3 bases are TGTGCCAGCAGTGAAGGGGACCCGAAAGTTGGCGGCTACACCTTC.

The chain combines TRBV7-8 with TRBJ1-4, with D possibly TRBD1 on 6 matching bases. V lost 4 bases and J lost 0, with 12 bases in between. Per the germline V gene, CDR1 is SGHVS and CDR2 is FQNEAQ. The CDR3 consists of 16 residues. Here the CDR3 DNA reads TGTGCCAGCAGCTCGGACAGAAGTACAACTAATGAAAAACTGTTTTTT. Amino acid sequence: CASSSDRSTTNEKLFF. The full variable domain, completed using reference TRBV7-8 and TRBJ1-4, is GAGVSQSPRYKVAKRGQDVALRCDPISGHVSLFWYQQALGQGPEFLTYFQNEAQLDKSGLPSDRFFAERPEGSVSTLKIQRTQQEDSAVYLCASSSDRSTTNEKLFFGSGTQLSVL.

J is TRBJ1-5 and V is TRBV19; D call uncertain. The CDR3 totals 15 residues. Trimming left V 7 bases short and J 1 base short, with 14 bases between. CDR1 and CDR2 (germline): LNHDA, SQIVND (reference sequence). The CDR3 bases are TGTGCCAGTAACCTAGGTGCAGTGAGCAATCAGCCCCAGCATTTT. Residues: CASNLGAVSNQPQHF.

This sequence joins TRBV7-8 and TRBJ2-1, with D possibly TRBD2 on 6 matching bases. The CDR3 has 16 amino acids. Germline CDR1 reads SGHVS; CDR2 reads FQNEAQ. V was trimmed by 7 bases and J by 2 bases, leaving 18 bases between them. The CDR3 sequence is CASTQEGTPTYNEQFF. The CDR3 region has the DNA TGTGCCAGCACCCAGGAGGGGACTCCCACCTACAATGAGCAGTTCTTC.

The chain links TRBV5-1 to TRBJ1-2; 7 bases align to TRBD1. V gave up 5 bases and J gave up 3 bases; unmatched junction bases: 7. The CDR3 consists of 14 residues. Germline CDR1 and CDR2: SGHRS and YFSETQ. The CDR3 sequence: CASRQGLPDYGYTF. DNA of the CDR3: TGCGCCAGCAGACAGGGGCTACCCGACTATGGCTACACCTTC.

The genes are TRBV4-1 and TRBJ1-5; D is perhaps TRBD1 (6 bases). This CDR3 has 15 amino acids. CDR1 MGHRA and CDR2 YSYEKL come from the germline V gene. Between the trimmed V and J ends, which lost 4 bases and 4 bases, there was a span of 14 bases. The CDR3 DNA is TGCGCCAGCAGCCTAGGCGACAGGCCAAATCAGCCCCAGCATTTT. Its translation is CASSLGDRPNQPQHF.

The rearrangement joins TRBV27 to TRBJ1-5; D is uncertain. CDR3 length: 13 amino acids. In germline, CDR1 is MNHEY, CDR2 SMNVEV (reference sequence). V lost 3 bases and J 5 bases, leaving 8 bases between the germline ends. The DNA for the CDR3 is TGTGCCAGCAGTTTGAAGGAATATCAGCCCCAGCATTTT. Residues: CASSLKEYQPQHF.

This chain joins TRBV21-1 and TRBJ2-1; no check of the table's D call, TRBD1, against the DNA was made. TRBV21-1 is assigned pseudogene status. This CDR3 comprises 19 residues. The CDR3 region has the DNA TGTGCCAGCAGCAAAGAAGGGGGTTGCGATAACCGCTCCTACAATGAGCAGTTCTTC. Translated, it gives CASSKEGGCDNRSYNEQFF.

This clone was seen only a few times. DNA of the CDR3: TGTGCCAGCAGCCTAGATGGGGGGCACAATGAAAAACTGTTTTTT. It translates to CASSLDGGHNEKLFF. This chain connects TRBV7-9 to TRBJ1-4, with TRBD1 as a possible D gene (6 bases). The CDR3 consists of 15 residues. V lost 5 bases and J 5 bases, leaving 15 bases between the germline ends. Germline CDR1 is SEHNR and CDR2 is FQNEAQ (reference sequence).

The chain employs TRBV30 and TRBJ1-1; no firm D call. CDR1 and CDR2 (germline): GTSNPN, SVGIG (reference sequence). The CDR3 loop spans 15 amino acids. V was clipped by 0 bases and J by 5 bases, with 16 bases between them. The CDR3 DNA reads as TGTGCCTGGAGTGTGGGGTATACGGGTTGGACTGAAGCTTTCTTT. Protein sequence: CAWSVGYTGWTEAFF.

The rearrangement uses TRBV30 and TRBJ1-6, with 11 positions matching TRBD1. V was clipped by 5 bases and J by 6 bases; unmatched bases: 0. This CDR3 comprises 13 residues. Germline assignment: CDR1 GTSNPN and CDR2 SVGIG (reference sequence). In DNA, the CDR3 is TGTGCCTGGGGGACAGGGGGTAATTCACCCCTCCACTTT. Protein: CAWGTGGNSPLHF.

The chain is built from TRBV6-5 and TRBJ2-7; possibly TRBD1 for D (5 bases). Germline V lookup: CDR1 MNHEY, CDR2 SVGAGI. Trimming removed 6 bases from V and 3 bases from J, with 15 bases in between. This CDR3 contains 14 residues. DNA of the CDR3: TGTGCCAGCAGACCCACAGGTAGGGTCTACGAGCAGTACTTC. It is translated as CASRPTGRVYEQYF.

CDR3 DNA sequence: TGTGCCAGTAGTATAGGGACAGTATTTGAAGCTTTCTTT. Protein sequence: CASSIGTVFEAFF. This chain joins TRBV19 and TRBJ1-1; maybe TRBD1 (6 bases). CDR3 length equals 13 residues. The germline gives CDR1 LNHDA, CDR2 SQIVND (reference sequence). Trimming removed 1 base at V and 7 bases at J, with 10 bases between.

This CDR3 reads CASSTGVEQYF. CDR3 DNA: TGTGCCAGCAGTACAGGGGTCGAGCAGTACTTC. The chain links TRBV6-5 to TRBJ2-7; 7 bases line up with TRBD1. Germline V gives CDR1 MNHEY, CDR2 SVGAGI. J lost 6 bases, V lost 5 bases, and 1 base had no gene match. This CDR3 is 11 amino acids long.

V and J are TRBV6-1 and TRBJ1-5; D unresolved. V dropped 3 bases and J dropped 7 bases, with 7 bases sitting between them. CDR3 length equals 12 residues. Germline V gene lookup returns CDR1 MNHNS and CDR2 SASEGT. The CDR3 DNA reads TGTGCCAGCAGTGATTTAAGGCAGCCCCAGCATTTT. Its protein product is CASSDLRQPQHF.

V and J are TRBV7-8 and TRBJ2-7, with D maybe TRBD2 (6 bases). CDR1 is SGHVS and CDR2 is FQNEAQ in the germline V gene. CDR3 length: 14 amino acids. V was clipped by 4 bases and J by 6 bases, with 16 bases between them. CDR3 bases: TGTGCCAGCAGCTCTAGGAGACTAGTTGTCGAGCAGTACTTC. Protein sequence: CASSSRRLVVEQYF.

The CDR3 is CAWRLNRNSYTF. The DNA of the CDR3 is TGTGCCTGGCGACTTAACAGGAATAGCTACACCTTC. The gene calls are TRBV30 and TRBJ1-2; maybe TRBD1 (5 bases). The CDR3 runs to 12 residues. Germline V gives CDR1 GTSNPN, CDR2 SVGIG (reference sequence). V lost 5 bases, J lost 9 bases, and 16 bases lay in between.

This chain links TRBV5-8 with TRBJ2-3; possible D gene TRBD1, 6 bases. The CDR3 contains 14 residues. Germline values: CDR1 SGHTS, CDR2 YDEGEE. V lost 5 bases and J lost 5, with 15 bases in between. The DNA for the CDR3 is TGTGCCAGCAGTTCCAGGGGTTCGGGAGATACGCAGTATTTT. Protein sequence: CASSSRGSGDTQYF.

The rearrangement joins TRBV7-8 to TRBJ1-1; D unresolved. This CDR3 region has 14 residues. Germline loops: CDR1 SGHVS, CDR2 FQNEAQ. Trimming stripped 1 base from V and 4 bases from J, with 10 bases between. DNA for the CDR3: TGTGCCAGCAGCTTAGATCTGGGGAGCACTGAAGCTTTCTTT. Its protein is CASSLDLGSTEAFF.

V is TRBV6-5 and J is TRBJ1-6; D might be TRBD1 (6 bases). The CDR3 has 15 residues. Germline V gene lookup returns CDR1 MNHEY and CDR2 SVGAGI. V was trimmed by 5 bases and J by 7 bases, leaving 15 bases between them. The CDR3 nucleotides are TGTGCCAGCAGTCCGGGGACAAGGAGGAATTCACCCCTCCACTTT. Its translation: CASSPGTRRNSPLHF.

V gene TRBV27 combines with J gene TRBJ1-5; 8 bases map to TRBD1. Germline V CDR1 and CDR2: MNHEY, SMNVEV (reference sequence). Losses at the gene ends were 4 bases for V and 6 bases for J; bases not matched to a gene: 5. The CDR3 loop spans 14 amino acids. CDR3 DNA sequence: TGTGCCAGCAGTTCAGGACAGGGTTCTCAGCCCCAGCATTTT. Protein: CASSSGQGSQPQHF.

A single count supports this clone. This rearrangement joins TRBV6-5 to TRBJ1-6; D not resolved. CDR3 length equals 15 residues. The V end was cut by 2 bases, the J end by 6 bases, with 11 bases between. The germline V gene encodes CDR1 MNHEY and CDR2 SVGAGI. The CDR3 bases are TGTGCCAGCAGTTACGGCGCGGGGATTAATTCACCCCTCCACTTT. Encoded protein: CASSYGAGINSPLHF.

The chain combines TRBV4-1 with TRBJ2-7; 13 bases map to TRBD2. V lost 1 base and J lost 6; bases outside the gene matches: 6. Germline CDR1 reads MGHRA; CDR2 reads YSYEKL. The length of the CDR3 is 16 residues. CDR3 residues: CASSQASGLAGVEQYF. CDR3 DNA: TGCGCCAGCAGCCAAGCGTCCGGACTAGCGGGAGTCGAGCAGTACTTC.

V is TRBV7-6 and J is TRBJ2-5, with D possibly TRBD2 on 6 matching bases. CDR1 is SGHVS, CDR2 FNYEAQ, per germline. The V and J ends lost 5 bases and 0 bases respectively, with 13 bases between them. The CDR3 covers 15 residues. The CDR3 DNA follows: TGTGCCAGCAGCCCGAGGGGAGGATACCAAGAGACCCAGTACTTC. Protein: CASSPRGGYQETQYF.

CDR3 residues: CASSEAGFTNSPLHF. The CDR3 coding sequence is TGTGCCAGCAGTGAAGCGGGGTTTACCAATTCACCCCTCCACTTT. This chain connects TRBV2 to TRBJ1-6; no definite D call. The CDR3 has 15 amino acids. Germline V CDR1 and CDR2: SNHLY, FYNNEI. Trimming left V 0 bases short and J 7 bases short, with 10 bases between.

V is TRBV30 and J is TRBJ2-7, with D perhaps matching TRBD1 (6 bases). The CDR3 consists of 14 residues. Germline assignment: CDR1 GTSNPN and CDR2 SVGIG (reference sequence). Between the trimmed V and J ends, which lost 3 bases and 1 base, there was a span of 13 bases. The CDR3 is CAWSRGPGSYEQYF. The CDR3 DNA reads TGTGCCTGGAGCAGGGGTCCTGGGTCCTACGAGCAGTACTTC. Based on the CDR3 plus reference TRBV30 and TRBJ2-7, the full variable domain is SQTIHQWPATLVQPVGSPLSLECTVEGTSNPNLYWYRQAAGRGLQLLFYSVGIGQISSEVPQNLSASRPQDRQFILSSKKLLLSDSGFYLCAWSRGPGSYEQYFGPGTRLTVT.

The gene calls are TRBV10-3 and TRBJ2-7; TRBD1 agrees at 9 bases. The CDR3 is 14 residues long. Trimming cost V 3 bases and J 7 bases; bases outside gene matches: 7. Germline lookup yields CDR1 ENHRY and CDR2 SYGVKD. CDR3 loop: CAISDHTGGAEQYF. For the CDR3, the DNA is TGTGCCATCAGTGACCACACAGGGGGCGCTGAGCAGTACTTC.

V is TRBV5-4 and J is TRBJ1-1; D call uncertain. Germline loops: CDR1 SGHNT, CDR2 YYREEE (reference sequence). This CDR3 region has 12 residues. The V gene lost 2 bases and the J gene lost 5 bases, with 7 bases spanning the gap. The CDR3, as DNA: TGTGCCAGCAGCTTTCATAATACTGAAGCTTTCTTT. Protein: CASSFHNTEAFF.